This paragraph reports one TCR beta chain. Its antigen is not known. This sample is drawn from a study of cytomegalovirus exposure and HLA in healthy donors. Study-wide findings and caveats: Specificity of a few CMV-associated chains for CMV antigens was verified in vitro.

Unrecorded immune exposures were likely, despite nominal health at sampling. Primers for the PCR totalled 60 Vbeta and 13 Jbeta. Profiled with immunoSEQ multiplex PCR; TCRdb holds only in-frame clones, not every one. The sample has around 140,000 clones; roughly 86% are singletons. The CDR3 is made up of 13 amino acids. With 6 bases removed from V and 3 bases from J, the gap between germline ends came to 14 bases. Germline V CDR1 and CDR2: GTSNPN, SVGIG (reference sequence). Input material: PBMCs. The chain has TRBV30 and TRBJ1-1, with D maybe TRBD1 (6 bases). The source of this sequence is a woman between 35 and 50 years old in good health and CMV-seronegative. CDR3: CACNRDSDTEAFF. The CDR3 DNA is TGTGCCTGTAACAGGGATTCGGACACTGAAGCTTTCTTT.